The 31 T cell receptor beta chains presented below share a single source sample, sequenced in a study of cytomegalovirus exposure and HLA in healthy donors. The PCR employed 60 Vbeta primers together with 13 Jbeta primers. Only in-frame clones appear in the TCRdb table, and some are missing; sequencing was by immunoSEQ multiplex PCR. Of under 150,000 clones in the sample, 70% to 90% are singletons; the top ten hold less than 6.5%. Input material: PBMCs. Receptors were obtained from a woman in her thirties or forties in good health and CMV-seropositive.

This clone was detected only a few times. The chain uses TRBV11-1 and TRBJ1-1, with no clear D. This CDR3 comprises 13 residues. The V and J ends lost 2 bases and 8 bases respectively, with 12 bases between them. Germline CDR1 SGHAT, CDR2 FQDESV (reference sequence). The CDR3 coding sequence is TGTGCCAGCAGCTTAATCGGAGTTACCGAAGCTTTCTTT. Amino acids: CASSLIGVTEAFF. The whole variable domain, filled in from reference TRBV11-1 and TRBJ1-1, reads EAEVAQSPRYKITEKSQAVAFWCDPISGHATLYWYRQILGQGPELLVQFQDESVVDDSQLPKDRFSAERLKGVDSTLKIQPAELGDSAMYLCASSLIGVTEAFFGQGTRLTVV.

This chain joins TRBV11-3 and TRBJ1-1; 8 positions match TRBD1. V was pared by 1 base and J by 0 bases, with 10 bases of the junction left unmatched. The CDR3 is made up of 18 amino acids. Germline-derived CDR1 and CDR2 are SGHNT and YENEEA. The CDR3 is CASSLGAPGTGMNTEAFF. CDR3 DNA: TGTGCCAGCAGCTTAGGGGCCCCCGGGACAGGTATGAACACTGAAGCTTTCTTT.

This clone is a singleton in its sample. This rearrangement joins TRBV2 to TRBJ2-7, with 7 bases identical to TRBD2. Germline CDR1 reads SNHLY; CDR2 reads FYNNEI. After removal of 4 bases from V and 6 bases from J, the junction contained 6 bases not matched to a gene. The CDR3 loop spans 13 amino acids. The CDR3 region has the DNA TGTGCCAGCAGTGCCCCCGGGGGGATCGAGCAGTACTTC. Translation gives CASSAPGGIEQYF.

Here the CDR3 reads CASSYSGENQPQHF. In DNA, the CDR3 is TGTGCCAGCAGTTACTCGGGCGAAAATCAGCCCCAGCATTTT. This rearrangement joins TRBV6-5 to TRBJ1-5; unclear D gene. This CDR3 is 14 amino acids long. Trimming took off 0 bases at V and 4 bases at J, with 7 bases between the two ends. Germline lookup yields CDR1 MNHEY and CDR2 SVGAGI.

The chain carries TRBV25-1 and TRBJ1-5, with 8 nucleotides matching TRBD1. CDR1 is MGHDK and CDR2 is SYGVNS in the germline V gene. Trimming removed 4 bases from V and 7 bases from J; junction bases left unmatched: 6. This CDR3 has 14 amino acids. The CDR3 sequence is CASSATGGWQPQHF. In nucleotides, the CDR3 is TGTGCCAGCAGTGCAACAGGGGGGTGGCAGCCCCAGCATTTT.

This sequence joins TRBV7-9 and TRBJ1-6; D is possibly TRBD1 (6 bases). CDR1 is SEHNR and CDR2 is FQNEAQ in the germline V gene (reference sequence). Trimming cost V 8 bases and J 9 bases, with 17 bases left between them. CDR3 length equals 14 residues. CDR3 loop: CASQGPGFISPLHF. CDR3 bases: TGTGCCAGCCAGGGGCCAGGGTTTATTTCACCCCTCCACTTT.

The chain uses TRBV12-5 and TRBJ1-4; unclear D gene. Trimming cost V 3 bases and J 4 bases, with 9 bases left between them. The CDR3 extends over 14 amino acids. The germline gives CDR1 LGHNT, CDR2 FRNRAP. The CDR3: CASGFAGVNEKLFF. For the CDR3, the DNA is TGTGCTAGTGGTTTCGCGGGAGTTAATGAAAAACTGTTTTTT.

The chain employs TRBV6-5 and TRBJ2-1; D may be TRBD2 (6 bases). V gave up 6 bases and J gave up 7 bases, with 10 bases separating them. This CDR3 has 12 residues. CDR1 and CDR2 from the germline V gene are MNHEY and SVGAGI. Written as DNA, the CDR3 is TGTGCCAGCAGAATGGGGACTAATGAGCAGTTCTTC. Protein sequence: CASRMGTNEQFF.

This chain joins TRBV19 and TRBJ1-5, with a weak D call TRBD1 (6 bases). V was shortened by 2 bases and J by 7 bases, with 12 bases between the two germline ends. In germline, CDR1 is LNHDA, CDR2 SQIVND (reference sequence). CDR3 length equals 14 residues. The chain's CDR3 is CASSIIGGPQPQHF. The CDR3 nucleotides are TGTGCCAGTAGTATAATCGGGGGGCCGCAGCCCCAGCATTTT.

The rearrangement links TRBV7-2 to TRBJ2-7; the D gene is possibly TRBD1 (6 bases). CDR1 is SGHTA and CDR2 is FQGNSA in the germline V gene. Trimming left V 5 bases short and J 5 bases short, with 16 bases between. The CDR3 totals 14 residues. The CDR3 bases are TGTGCCAGCAGCCCTGGACAGCCGACGGACGAGCAGTACTTC. It is translated as CASSPGQPTDEQYF.

This clone was observed a single time. The CDR3 sequence: CASSLEGAGGYTF. The CDR3 DNA reads TGCGCCAGCAGCCTCGAGGGGGCAGGTGGCTACACCTTC. The chain uses TRBV4-3 and TRBJ1-2; 7 bases are a match to TRBD1. Per the germline V gene, CDR1 is LGHNA and CDR2 is YSLEER. This CDR3 comprises 13 residues. The junction had 6 bases not matched to a gene; V was cut back by 4 bases and J by 7 bases.

V is TRBV28 and J is TRBJ2-1; 8 nucleotides align to TRBD2. There are 14 residues in the CDR3. V lost 1 base and J lost 8; bases outside the gene matches: 4. Per germline, CDR1 MDHEN and CDR2 SYDVKM. The CDR3 loop reads CASSLSGTSYEQFF. CDR3 DNA sequence: TGTGCCAGCAGTTTATCCGGGACTAGTTATGAGCAGTTCTTC.

This clone was observed a single time. The genes are TRBV6-5 and TRBJ2-2; the D gene is possibly TRBD2 (6 bases). The germline gives CDR1 MNHEY, CDR2 SVGAGI. V was cut by 1 base and J by 4 bases, with 13 bases left in between. The CDR3 runs 16 residues. CDR3 bases: TGTGCCAGCAGTTACTTTGGCGGGGATCTCACCGGGGAGCTGTTTTTT. Residues: CASSYFGGDLTGELFF.

This clone appeared once. The chain employs TRBV5-1 and TRBJ2-7; D not certain. The CDR3 runs to 13 residues. Germline V gene sequence: CDR1 SGHRS, CDR2 YFSETQ. V dropped 0 bases and J dropped 7 bases, with 11 bases sitting between them. Here the CDR3 reads CASSLDGKTEQYF. In DNA, the CDR3 is TGCGCCAGCAGCTTGGACGGCAAGACAGAGCAGTACTTC.

V gene TRBV11-2 combines with J gene TRBJ1-2, with 7 bases fitting TRBD1. The CDR3 consists of 14 residues. Losses at the gene ends were 1 base for V and 3 bases for J; bases not matched to a gene: 2. Germline V gene sequence: CDR1 SGHAT, CDR2 FQNNGV. The CDR3 DNA reads TGTGCCAGCAGCTTAGTCACAGGGGACTATGGCTACACCTTC. Its protein is CASSLVTGDYGYTF. The variable domain in full, completed from reference TRBV11-2 and TRBJ1-2, reads EAGVAQSPRYKIIEKRQSVAFWCNPISGHATLYWYQQILGQGPKLLIQFQNNGVVDDSQLPKDRFSAERLKGVDSTLKIQPAKLEDSAVYLCASSLVTGDYGYTFGSGTRLTVV.

The V and J genes are TRBV28 and TRBJ1-1; 7 nucleotides line up with TRBD1. Germline CDR1 is MDHEN and CDR2 is SYDVKM. This CDR3 comprises 11 residues. J was trimmed by 10 bases and V by 6 bases; bases with no gene match: 5. Here the CDR3 DNA reads TGTGCCAGCAGATGGAAGGGGGCAGCTTTCTTT. Residues: CASRWKGAAFF. The full variable domain, rest sourced from reference TRBV28 and TRBJ1-1, is DVKVTQSSRYLVKRTGEKVFLECVQDMDHENMFWYRQDPGLGLRLIYFSYDVKMKEKGDIPEGYSVSREKKERFSLILESASTNQTSMYLCASRWKGAAFFGQGTRLTVV.

The gene calls are TRBV19 and TRBJ1-2; weak D call: TRBD1 (6 bases). This CDR3 contains 18 residues. Trimming took off 0 bases at V and 0 bases at J, with 17 bases between the two ends. The germline V gene has CDR1 LNHDA and CDR2 SQIVND (reference sequence). The DNA of the CDR3 is TGTGCCAGTAGTATAGATCACCAGACGACAGGTTCTAACTATGGCTACACCTTC. This sequence encodes CASSIDHQTTGSNYGYTF.

The V call is TRBV7-6, the J call TRBJ1-3, with D unresolved. The length of the CDR3 is 16 residues. Germline assignment: CDR1 SGHVS and CDR2 FNYEAQ. Trimming left V 1 base short and J 2 bases short, with 12 bases between. The CDR3 DNA follows: TGTGCCAGCAGCTTAGAATTAGGTACAGCTGGAAACACCATATATTTT. This encodes CASSLELGTAGNTIYF.

The V call is TRBV10-2, the J call TRBJ1-4, with no clear D. Trimming took 2 bases from V and 7 from J, leaving 20 bases between them. Germline lookup yields CDR1 WSHSY and CDR2 SAAADI. The CDR3 is 17 residues long. The CDR3, as DNA: TGCGCCAGCAGTGAGAGAACCCTTATCGCCGGTGGTGAAAAACTGTTTTTT. Its translation: CASSERTLIAGGEKLFF.

About this clone: At one end the junction does not follow the germline gene, possibly because of a read error. The chain carries TRBV7-7 and TRBJ2-1; D perhaps matches TRBD1 (6 bases). Germline-derived CDR1 and CDR2 are SSHAT and FNYEAQ (reference sequence). CDR3 size: 17 residues. In DNA form, the CDR3 reads TGTGCTAGCAGCCTCAAACTCACAGGGAGCTCCTACAATGAGCAGTTCTTC. Translation: CASSLKLTGSSYNEQFF. The full variable domain, completed using reference TRBV7-7 and TRBJ2-1, is GAGVSQSPRYKVTKRGQDVTLRCDPISSHATLYWYQQALGQGPEFLTYFNYEAQPDKSGLPSDRFSAERPEGSISTLTIQRTEQRDSAMYRCASSLKLTGSSYNEQFFGPGTRLTVL.

This clone has more than one count but fewer than ten. This chain connects TRBV5-6 to TRBJ1-2; possibly TRBD1 for D (6 bases). The CDR3 runs to 12 residues. Germline V gives CDR1 SGHDT, CDR2 YYEEEE. V gave up 1 base and J gave up 8 bases, with 9 bases separating them. The CDR3 DNA sequence: TGTGCCAGCAGCTTGCGTAGGGGGGGCTACACCTTC. Translated, it gives CASSLRRGGYTF.

V usage is TRBV5-1 and J usage is TRBJ2-1; D remains ambiguous. The V and J ends lost 5 bases and 1 base respectively, with 13 bases between them. Germline values: CDR1 SGHRS, CDR2 YFSETQ. The CDR3 is 15 residues long. In DNA form, the CDR3 reads TGCGCCAGCAGACGCGAGGCGCGTTCCTACAATGAGCAGTTCTTC. This sequence encodes CASRREARSYNEQFF.

V and J are TRBV5-6 and TRBJ2-7, with D perhaps matching TRBD1 (8 bases). Looked up from germline, CDR1 is SGHDT and CDR2 is YYEEEE. V dropped 3 bases and J dropped 2 bases, with 15 bases sitting between them. The CDR3 sequence is 15 residues long. In DNA form, the CDR3 reads TGTGCCAGCAGCTCTAACAGGGGGGGGACCTACGAGCAGTACTTC. Translating gives CASSSNRGGTYEQYF.

This clone was counted a few times. Because it lacks the conserved phenylalanine or tryptophan at the end, this CDR3 is likely a read error. The rearrangement joins TRBV18 to TRBJ1-3; no firm D call. Looked up from germline, CDR1 is KGHSH and CDR2 is LQKENI. The ends were cut back, 2 bases at V and 1 base at J, with 6 bases in the middle. CDR3 length: 14 amino acids. The CDR3 here is CASSPAGSGNTIYV. Written as DNA, the CDR3 is TGTGCCAGCTCACCAGCCGGGTCTGGAAACACCATATATGTT.

This sequence joins TRBV10-3 and TRBJ2-2; 7 bases are shared with TRBD1. V gave up 6 bases and J gave up 1 base; unmatched junction bases: 5. The CDR3 spans 15 residues. Germline V gives CDR1 ENHRY, CDR2 SYGVKD. The CDR3 DNA follows: TGTGCCATCAGCCCCGGGGACAGGAACACCGGGGAGCTGTTTTTT. Translation gives CAISPGDRNTGELFF.

DNA of the CDR3: TGTGCCAGTAGTATAGTCGGGGGGACTAGGGCGACCTACGAGCAGTACTTC. Its translation: CASSIVGGTRATYEQYF. J is TRBJ2-7 and V is TRBV19; TRBD2 matches at 8 bases. CDR3 size: 17 residues. The germline CDR1 and CDR2 sequences are LNHDA and SQIVND (reference sequence). The junction had 10 bases not matched to a gene; V was cut back by 1 base and J by 2 bases.

V and J are TRBV27 and TRBJ2-3; TRBD1 agrees at 8 bases. V lost 5 bases and J lost 6; bases outside the gene matches: 7. The CDR3 loop spans 14 amino acids. CDR1 and CDR2 (germline): MNHEY, SMNVEV (reference sequence). This CDR3 is CASSLQGAYDTQYF. The DNA for the CDR3 is TGTGCCAGCAGTCTGCAGGGGGCTTACGATACGCAGTATTTT.

The rearrangement joins TRBV11-2 to TRBJ2-7; tentative D call: TRBD1 (6 bases). With 4 bases removed from V and 1 base from J, the gap between germline ends came to 11 bases. There are 14 residues in the CDR3. Germline CDR1 and CDR2: SGHAT and FQNNGV. For the CDR3, the DNA is TGTGCCAGCAGCTCCCACCAGGGGTCCTACGAGCAGTACTTC. It encodes CASSSHQGSYEQYF.

This chain connects TRBV27 to TRBJ1-1, with D possibly TRBD1 on 6 matching bases. CDR1 and CDR2 from the germline V gene are MNHEY and SMNVEV (reference sequence). The CDR3 covers 14 residues. Trimming pared 1 base from V and 5 bases from J, leaving 11 bases between. CDR3 protein: CASSLFMGATEAFF. The CDR3 coding sequence is TGTGCCAGCAGTTTATTTATGGGGGCAACTGAAGCTTTCTTT.

V usage is TRBV15 and J usage is TRBJ2-2; tentative D call: TRBD1 (6 bases). CDR1 is LNHNV and CDR2 is YYDKDF in the germline V gene (reference sequence). The CDR3 runs to 14 residues. Between the trimmed V and J ends, which lost 10 bases and 2 bases, there was a span of 14 bases. The CDR3 spells CAIETGSNTGELFF. The CDR3 coding sequence is TGTGCCATAGAGACAGGCTCAAACACCGGGGAGCTGTTTTTT. Variable domain in full (rest from reference TRBV15 and TRBJ2-2): DAMVIQNPRYQVTQFGKPVTLSCSQTLNHNVMYWYQQKSSQAPKLLFHYYDKDFNNEADTPDNFQSRRPNTSFCFLDIRSPGLGDTAMYLCAIETGSNTGELFFGEGSRLTVL.

A note on this clone: A read error may account for a junction end that differs from germline. The DNA for the CDR3 is TGTGCTAGCAGCTTAGGGGAGTACGGCTACGAGCAGTACTTC. This sequence encodes CASSLGEYGYEQYF. V and J are TRBV7-7 and TRBJ2-7; D is perhaps TRBD1 or TRBD2 (5 bases each). Germline V gives CDR1 SSHAT, CDR2 FNYEAQ (reference sequence). The CDR3 has 14 residues.